This T cell receptor beta chain was captured by sequencing in a study of blood T cell repertoires in COVID-19. Whole-study context: Italy, Spain and the United States were the sources of the convalescent and acute COVID-19 samples. The cDNA or gDNA used as material had been derived from T cells, B-cell-depleted T cells, or PBMCs.

Germline V gene lookup returns CDR1 SGHRS and CDR2 YFSETQ. V dropped 3 bases and J dropped 10; count of bases not matched to a gene: 6. The CDR3 has 15 residues. Sequencing was performed with immunoSEQ multiplex PCR; in TCRdb, only in-frame clones are kept and a portion is missing. The sample lists a few hundred thousand clones, 80% to 85% seen once, with 3.4% in the top ten. The origin of this receptor is a middle-aged man who had recovered from COVID-19. The chain combines TRBV5-1 with TRBJ2-1; 14 bases match TRBD2. Sequenced: PBMCs or T cells enriched from blood (not recorded which). The CDR3 sequence: CASSSGLAGVKEQFF. The CDR3, as DNA: TGCGCCAGCAGCTCGGGACTAGCGGGAGTAAAGGAGCAGTTCTTC.